This record looks at one TCR beta chain sequence and its context. Its antigen is currently unknown. The CDR3 is made up of 14 amino acids. Trimming removed 6 bases from V and 9 bases from J; junction bases left unmatched: 11. In germline, CDR1 is SNHLY, CDR2 FYNNEI. These data come from a study of graft-versus-host responses after intestinal transplantation. Method: immunoSEQ multiplex PCR; TCRdb's copy keeps in-frame clones and lacks some. The repertoire has about 61,000 clones, 94% of them found once; the top ten carry 0.38%. Study-wide points: Declining HvG levels early post-transplant were linked to peak circulating GvH clone levels. Some patients had graft-donor T cell macrochimerism, and their allografts showed high graft-versus-host to host-versus-graft clonal ratios.

The sequencing here drew on unstimulated CD4+ T cells sorted from spleen or lymph node cells, taken before transplant. The rearrangement uses TRBV2 and TRBJ2-7; TRBD1 aligns across 10 bases. The sequence was collected from a human donor who was the organ donor for an intestinal transplant. CDR3 loop: CASRAGTGVDGQYF. CDR3 nucleotides: TGTGCCAGCAGAGCCGGGACAGGGGTAGATGGGCAGTACTTC.